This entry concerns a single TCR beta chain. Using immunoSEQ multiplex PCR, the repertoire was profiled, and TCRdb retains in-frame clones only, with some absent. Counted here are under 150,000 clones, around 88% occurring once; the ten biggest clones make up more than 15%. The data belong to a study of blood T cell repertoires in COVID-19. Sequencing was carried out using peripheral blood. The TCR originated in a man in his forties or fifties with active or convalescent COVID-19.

In DNA, the CDR3 is TGTGCCAGCAGCCAAGTCCAGGGAAGCACAGATACGCAGTATTTT. It translates to CASSQVQGSTDTQYF. The chain carries TRBV3-1 (or the pseudogene TRBV3-2) and TRBJ2-3; D possibly corresponds to TRBD1 (5 bases). CDR1 and CDR2 from the germline V gene are LGHDT and YNNKEL (reference sequence). Trimming took off 1 base at V and 0 bases at J, with 8 bases between the two ends. The CDR3 is 15 residues long.